This T cell receptor (beta chain) is drawn from a study of siplizumab effects on memory and regulatory T cells. As to this clone: The antigen is undetermined.

Looked up from germline, CDR1 is SGHRS and CDR2 is YFSETQ. Trimming at V came to 3 bases and at J to 2 bases, leaving 9 bases not matched to a gene. The CDR3 length is 16 residues. Libraries were prepared by immunoSEQ multiplex PCR; TCRdb keeps only in-frame clonotypes and omits some of them. The table lists more than 85,000 clones, roughly 89% of them singletons, with approximately 1.3% in the top ten. Study outcomes and limitations: Roughly 80-97% of proliferating CD4+ or CD8+ clones defied assignment to a naive or memory phenotype. There was no confirmation of the suppressive function of proliferating Tregs from siplizumab cultures.

The origin of this receptor is a human donor in good health. The chain combines TRBV5-1 with TRBJ2-7, with 9 bases matching TRBD1. Sequenced material: CD4+ T cells sorted from blood. CDR3 amino acids: CASSYSPGQGTYEQYF. DNA for the CDR3: TGCGCCAGCAGCTACTCTCCAGGACAGGGGACCTACGAGCAGTACTTC.